This TCR beta chain was sequenced during a study of cytomegalovirus exposure and HLA in healthy donors. General study points: Later analysis showed TCR association rates varying by HLA locus, highest for DRB1 and lowest for HLA-C. It was likely that a cluster of highly shared sequence variants was a sequencing artifact.

Use of 60 Vbeta and 13 Jbeta primers characterized the PCR. Sequenced by immunoSEQ multiplex PCR; TCRdb stores in-frame clones only, minus some. This table holds 120,000 to 150,000 clones. To note about this clone: Its antigen is not known.

The J segment lost 3 bases and the V segment lost 2 bases, leaving 7 bases of the junction unmatched. The length of the CDR3 is 18 residues. The germline V gene encodes CDR1 SGHDT and CDR2 YYEEEE. The TCR originated in a woman aged 18-29 years in good health and CMV-seronegative. Sequenced material: PBMCs. The chain joins TRBV5-6 to TRBJ2-5; 16 bases agree with TRBD2. This chain's CDR3 is CASSFGTSGRAIEETQYF. The CDR3 DNA reads TGTGCCAGCAGCTTTGGGACTAGCGGGAGGGCTATCGAAGAGACCCAGTACTTC. The full variable domain, in which reference TRBV5-6 and TRBJ2-5 provide the parts outside the CDR3, is DAGVTQSPTHLIKTRGQQVTLRCSPKSGHDTVSWYQQALGQGPQFIFQYYEEEERQRGNFPDRFSGHQFPNYSSELNVNALLLGDSALYLCASSFGTSGRAIEETQYFGPGTRLLVL.